This T cell receptor (beta chain) was captured by sequencing in a study of cytomegalovirus exposure and HLA in healthy donors (dated by TCRdb to 2017 to 2019). In the study overall: An earlier analysis of some 550 of the donors reported more than 250 Gb of sequence data and 117 million unique TCR beta sequences from around 200 million T cells. A later genetic analysis took genome-wide SNP genotypes for about 65% of the 666 donors and used that subset as a discovery cohort. To study patterns of TCR occurrence, a later analysis re-analyzed previously published TCR beta repertoires from under 750 donors and added high-resolution HLA genotyping. The study aimed to test whether signatures of past pathogen exposure could be identified by cataloging public T cell receptors. High-throughput TCR immunosequencing, statistical association of individual TCRs with disease status, and machine learning were combined to predict cytomegalovirus infection status. The study profiled the T cell repertoires of hundreds of subjects by immunosequencing and related them to cytomegalovirus serostatus. In addition to the first cohort of roughly 670 subjects, a separate validation cohort of some 120 different subjects was used. On average, roughly 240,000 unique TCR beta nucleotide sequences were sequenced per donor among roughly 430 genotyped donors of the cohort, with approximately 18% of those sequences being non-productive. About 5 DR-DQ haplotypes were handled as single units for association and clustering, since linkage in the cohort was strong. Rather than drawing on any new phenotypic data, the later analysis identified candidate immune exposures from TCR beta sequences and the way those sequences occurred across donors. Donor age, sex, ethnicity and CMV serostatus were collected together with the repertoire data. Class I and class II HLA loci were covered by the typing at four-digit resolution. Every repertoire in the discovery cohort had been generated on one and the same sequencing platform. Roughly 300 gigabases of sequencing data and approximately 80 million unique TCR sequences were included in an early release covering roughly 700 HLA-typed donors. The number of donors typed differed by locus, with about 629-630 for A, B, C, DRB1 and DQB1, roughly 520 for DQA1, 600 to 610 for DPA1, and around 450 for DPB1. Of the approximately 400 genotyped donors, around 81% fell in the genetic ancestry cluster associated with self-reported Caucasian donors. An earlier analysis of 500 to 750 of the donors applied high-throughput TCR beta sequencing to assess whether each TCR beta V gene segment acted as functional or pseudogenic.

The cohort was made up of several hundred healthy bone marrow donors. At the time of sampling, every cohort member was nominally healthy, though immune exposures that went unrecorded were likely present. The donor was CMV seronegative and belonged to the group of 350 or so seronegative cohort members. A peripheral blood sample was collected from each donor, and TCR beta sequencing was performed on peripheral blood mononuclear cells. Genomic DNA was extracted from the blood cell samples with the Qiagen DNeasy Blood Extraction Kit. General conclusions and limits of the study: In vitro tests confirmed that three of the cytomegalovirus-associated TCR beta chains recognize cytomegalovirus antigens. Because the 87-base-pair reads could not distinguish some IMGT-functional V segments, including TRBV6-2 and TRBV6-3, those segments were excluded. Because HLA typing was unavailable for some donors at each locus, only the typed subset was used in association tests. A further reported finding was that TCR beta sequences accurately predicted the HLA-A and HLA-B alleles for most subjects in the first cohort. Linkage disequilibrium might explain the correlated functional status among segregating V segments, but an unknown experimental factor could not be excluded. In a later analysis, the rate of TCR association differed among HLA loci, with DRB1 alleles having the most associated TCRs and HLA-C alleles having the fewest. An association between a missense DCLRE1C variant and V-gene and J-gene trimming of TCR beta chains was found in a later genetic analysis and replicated in an independent cohort. A later genetic analysis reported fewer N-insertions in productive TCRs among donors in an Asian-associated ancestry cluster than the roughly 690-donor mean. For the cohort, immune exposure information was limited to CMV serostatus. Across donors, most TCR sequences were observed very rarely, whereas some public TCRs were present in many individuals. According to a later analysis, most CMV-associated TCR beta chains appeared to be HLA-restricted, and the HLA associations seemed to be driven largely by CMV exposure. Assigning TCR associations to individual alleles was difficult when HLA alleles, especially DR and DQ, strongly co-occurred. Several of the top co-occurrence clusters appeared to be linked to parvovirus B19, influenza, CMV and Epstein-Barr virus, according to a later analysis. Cytomegalovirus status was reported to be diagnosed by the classifier with high specificity and sensitivity in both the original and validation cohorts. Sequencing depth was assumed to be roughly uniform across donors in the presence/absence analyses, though that assumption may not hold. Because counts were too low, seventeen rarely observed V segments, including chromosome 9 orphons, were excluded from the earlier analysis of about 500 of the donors. A total of roughly 160 TCR beta chains were listed by the study as associated with cytomegalovirus. At a false discovery rate of 0.05, a later analysis linked approximately 18,000 TCR beta sequences to specific HLA alleles. A later analysis found that HLA-associated TCR beta chains were more clonally expanded and had lower generation probabilities than equally common non-associated chains. An earlier analysis of around 600 of the donors showed that most TCR beta V segments appeared in productive rearrangements either about 87% or about 30% of the time, which broadly matched IMGT annotations. Only TCR beta chains were sequenced in this cohort, and the absence of alpha or paired-chain data limited detectable features. According to the authors, the approach could potentially be generalized to other disease states and immunological phenotypes. A group of highly shared sequence variants was considered likely to be a technical artifact of the sequencing pipeline.

Here V drops 5 bases and J drops 4 bases, and the junction holds 13 bases not matched to any gene. CDR1 and CDR2 are read off the germline V gene as SGHTA and FQGNSA. Spanning cysteine to phenylalanine, the CDR3 consists of 17 amino acids. Only the CDR3 portion is preserved as DNA: 51 bases, with reading frame beginning at the first base. Library method: the immunoSEQ multiplex PCR assay. A mixture of 60 forward primers for TCR Vbeta segments and 13 reverse primers for TCR Jbeta segments was used in the multiplex PCR. The CDR3 region of rearranged TCR beta genes was amplified from genomic DNA by a multiplex PCR assay. On the Illumina HiSeq System, the amplified TCR beta libraries were sequenced as 87-base-pair reads. In the paper's pipeline: A later analysis counted about 82 million unique TCR beta chains across the 666 repertoires, and 10 million to 11 million of these chains were shared by at least two donors. To remove PCR and sequencing errors, raw reads were error-corrected and collapsed into unique sequences using a nearest-neighbor algorithm that merged closely related sequences. Alignment of CDR3 sequences to IMGT reference sequences was used to assign V, D and J gene segments. For a sequence to be retained, at least a six-nucleotide match to both a V gene segment and a J gene segment was required. Rearrangements were classified as productive when the CDR3 lacked stop codons and remained in frame with V and J, and all other rearrangements were classified as non-productive. Following IMGT convention, CDR3 was defined as the stretch from the second conserved V-encoded cysteine to the conserved J-encoded phenylalanine. The earlier analysis of some 600 of the donors excluded sequences that lacked an unambiguous match to a single V gene segment. An earlier analysis of 587 of the donors classified V segments as functional when productive rearrangements were above 56.7% and as segregating when the standard deviation between donors was above 5%. A statistical classification framework was built to diagnose cytomegalovirus status from the catalog of TCR beta chain sequences. A later analysis assigned V and J genes by comparing TCR nucleotide sequences with IMGT/GENE-DB human TR gene sequences. Using the TCRdist pipeline, a later analysis assigned CDR3 sequences along with most-parsimonious VDJ recombination scenarios. In a later analysis, every TCR beta chain was defined by the combination of its CDR3 amino acid sequence and its V-gene family, and reads without a unique V-gene family were dropped. A later analysis removed 550 to 700 highly shared, low-generation-probability nucleotide sequences to deal with suspected cross-contamination and a sequencing artifact. In a later analysis, a clonal expansion index for each public chain was calculated from normalized within-repertoire ranks of inferred template counts. Generation probabilities in a later analysis came from a VDJ recombination model fitted to out-of-frame rearrangements, and those results were checked against IGoR. In a later analysis, hypergeometric tests were used to score TCR-TCR, TCR-HLA and TCR-CMV co-occurrence, with a repertoire-size bias correction applied to TCR pairs. In a later analysis, false discovery rates were estimated by permuting HLA or CMV assignments 20 times. In a later analysis, co-occurring TCRs were grouped using DBSCAN, with TCRdist sequence similarity added in when clustering inside HLA-allele-positive subsets. Repertoires with fewer than 30,000 or more than 120,000 public chains, plus five repertoires with anomalous nucleotide sharing, were excluded from co-occurrence clustering. Held by TCRdb, this immuneACCESS table contains in-frame sequences only and omits some clones. Under half of the omission traces to an unresolved V gene where checked; the cause of the rest is unknown. V, J and clone size were drawn from that table, and D and trimming were deduced from the DNA. This sample comprises about 160,000 clones, around 76% of them detected only once. The ten most abundant clones make up approximately 1.5% of the sample.

Regarding this clone: The clone's antigen remains unknown. Base qualities were left out, and no much larger clone turns up one base away.

The rearranged segments are TRBV7-2 and TRBJ2-5; TRBD2 aligns with 10 central bases. The sequencing sample was made of PBMCs. The sequence came from a man aged 35 to 55 in good health and CMV-seronegative. The CDR3 reads CASSLGLAGARGETQYF. The DNA sequence is TGTGCCAGCAGCCTGGGGCTAGCGGGGGCTAGAGGAGAGACCCAGTACTTC.